These T cell receptor beta chains were read from a single sample in a study of cytomegalovirus exposure and HLA in healthy donors. The table came from immunoSEQ multiplex PCR; TCRdb's copy has only in-frame clones and leaves some out. The sample includes approximately 140,000 clones, nearly 85% of them seen just once. Sequenced input: PBMCs. The origin of the receptors is a boy between 5 and 17 years old in good health and CMV-seronegative. CDR3s include the opening cysteine and the closing phenylalanine or tryptophan. D genes are given only for firm matches. Only some rows state a clone size, as once, few, many or a class for expanded clones.

CDR3: CASSKSSGQRSYEQYF; DNA: TGTGCCAGCTCCAAATCATCCGGCCAGCGGTCCTACGAGCAGTACTTC; size: .; D: .; J: TRBJ2-7; V: TRBV18
CDR3: CASSLGGKAGRDNQPQHF; DNA: TGTGCCAGCAGCTTAGGCGGGAAGGCAGGGAGGGACAATCAGCCCCAGCATTTT; size: .; D: .; J: TRBJ1-5; V: TRBV7-2
CDR3: CASSPRGGGPYEQYF; DNA: TGTGCCAGCAGCCCAAGAGGGGGAGGGCCTTACGAGCAGTACTTC; size: once; D: .; J: TRBJ2-7; V: TRBV9
CDR3: CASSHPRDSSYNEQFF; DNA: TGCGCCAGCAGCCACCCCCGGGACAGCTCCTACAATGAGCAGTTCTTC; size: .; D: TRBD1; J: TRBJ2-1; V: TRBV4-1
CDR3: CASSPGLAGGEQYF; DNA: TGTGCCAGCAGCCCGGGACTAGCGGGTGGAGAGCAGTACTTC; size: .; D: TRBD2; J: TRBJ2-7; V: TRBV7-3
CDR3: CASSLTQGELADHSGNTIYF; DNA: TGCGCCAGCAGCCTCACCCAAGGGGAACTAGCGGATCACTCTGGAAACACCATATATTTT; size: .; D: .; J: TRBJ1-3; V: TRBV4-1
CDR3: CASSYSVPSYEQYF; DNA: TGTGCCAGCAGCTATAGCGTCCCCTCCTACGAGCAGTACTTC; size: .; D: .; J: TRBJ2-7; V: TRBV11-2
CDR3: CATSRVTGLAATAYNEQFF; DNA: TGTGCCACCAGCAGAGTAACCGGACTAGCGGCAACAGCATACAATGAGCAGTTCTTC; size: .; D: TRBD2; J: TRBJ2-1; V: TRBV15
CDR3: CASSSSGFGYNEQFF; DNA: TGTGCCAGCAGCTCTAGCGGATTCGGGTACAATGAGCAGTTCTTC; size: .; D: TRBD2; J: TRBJ2-1; V: TRBV7-2
CDR3: CASSLTTGNEQYF; DNA: TGTGCCAGCAGTCTTACGACAGGGAACGAGCAGTACTTC; size: .; D: TRBD1; J: TRBJ2-7; V: TRBV9
CDR3: CASSDVDREHGYTF; DNA: TGTGCCAGCAGCGATGTGGACAGGGAGCATGGCTACACCTTC; size: .; D: TRBD1; J: TRBJ1-2; V: TRBV6-6
CDR3: CASSVDPDGGYGYTF; DNA: TGTGCCAGCAGCGTAGATCCGGACGGAGGCTATGGCTACACCTTC; size: .; D: .; J: TRBJ1-2; V: TRBV9
CDR3: CASSLWGREGPETQYF; DNA: TGTGCCAGCAGTTTATGGGGGCGGGAGGGCCCTGAGACCCAGTACTTC; size: .; D: TRBD2; J: TRBJ2-5; V: TRBV27
CDR3: CASSSRTPKGTDTQYF; DNA: TGTGCCAGCAGCTCCAGGACGCCCAAGGGGACAGATACGCAGTATTTT; size: .; D: .; J: TRBJ2-3; V: TRBV11-3
CDR3: CASSETVNTEAFF; DNA: TGTGCCAGCAGTGAAACAGTGAACACTGAAGCTTTCTTT; size: .; D: .; J: TRBJ1-1; V: TRBV2
CDR3: CASSQADRGKYGYTF; DNA: TGCGCCAGCAGCCAAGCGGACAGGGGAAAGTATGGCTACACCTTC; size: .; D: TRBD1; J: TRBJ1-2; V: TRBV4-1
CDR3: CASSFSGLGSEQFF; DNA: TGTGCCAGCAGCTTTTCGGGACTAGGCTCTGAGCAGTTCTTC; size: .; D: TRBD2; J: TRBJ2-1; V: TRBV13
CDR3: CAWRGLAGEEQYF; DNA: TGTGCCTGGAGGGGACTAGCGGGAGAAGAGCAGTACTTC; size: .; D: TRBD2; J: TRBJ2-7; V: TRBV30
CDR3: CASTLEPLAGTTDTQYF; DNA: TGCGCCAGCACTCTTGAGCCACTAGCGGGAACCACAGATACGCAGTATTTT; size: .; D: TRBD2; J: TRBJ2-3; V: TRBV4-1
CDR3: CASSKPQGLGNEQFF; DNA: TGCGCCAGCAGTAAACCCCAGGGGCTTGGAAATGAGCAGTTCTTC; size: .; D: .; J: TRBJ2-1; V: TRBV5-1
CDR3: CASSQGVTNTGELFF; DNA: TGTGCCAGCAGCCAAGGGGTTACGAACACCGGGGAGCTGTTTTTT; size: .; D: .; J: TRBJ2-2; V: TRBV5-6
CDR3: CASSLEGVEQYF; DNA: TGTGCCAGCAGCCTAGAAGGGGTCGAGCAGTACTTC; size: .; D: .; J: TRBJ2-7; V: TRBV7-2
CDR3: CASSAGLSYEQYF; DNA: TGTGCCAGCAGTGCCGGTCTTTCTTACGAGCAGTACTTC; size: .; D: .; J: TRBJ2-7; V: TRBV2
CDR3: CASSLDGGRYNEQFF; DNA: TGTGCCAGCAGCTTAGACGGGGGGAGATACAATGAGCAGTTCTTC; size: .; D: TRBD2; J: TRBJ2-1; V: TRBV11-3
CDR3: CASSDSRGGEQYF; DNA: TGTGCCAGCAGTGACTCGAGAGGCGGGGAGCAGTACTTC; size: once; D: .; J: TRBJ2-7; V: TRBV6-4
CDR3: CASSPPVNEQFF; DNA: TGTGCCAGCAGTCCCCCCGTCAATGAGCAGTTCTTC; size: .; D: .; J: TRBJ2-1; V: TRBV6-5
CDR3: CAWSYGTGDYNEQFF; DNA: TGTGCCTGGAGTTACGGGACAGGGGACTACAATGAGCAGTTCTTC; size: .; D: TRBD1; J: TRBJ2-1; V: TRBV30
CDR3: CASSALGSGIHNEQFF; DNA: TGTGCCAGTAGTGCACTAGGGAGCGGGATCCACAATGAGCAGTTCTTC; size: few; D: TRBD2; J: TRBJ2-1; V: TRBV19
CDR3: CASSVPGQQYNGYTF; DNA: TGTGCCAGCAGTGTCCCGGGACAGCAGTACAATGGCTACACCTTC; size: once; D: TRBD1; J: TRBJ1-2; V: TRBV2
CDR3: CASSMGGQGRHEQYF; DNA: TGTGCCAGCAGCATGGGAGGGCAGGGCAGGCACGAGCAGTACTTC; size: .; D: .; J: TRBJ2-7; V: TRBV21-1
CDR3: CASSFGSGSYEQYF; DNA: TGTGCCAGCAGCTTTGGTAGCGGGTCCTACGAGCAGTACTTC; size: .; D: TRBD2; J: TRBJ2-7; V: TRBV5-6
CDR3: CASSQARPSGSGEQYF; DNA: TGTGCCAGCAGCCAGGCACGCCCTAGCGGGAGCGGTGAGCAGTACTTC; size: .; D: TRBD2; J: TRBJ2-7; V: TRBV4-2
CDR3: CASSSMVRGTEAFF; DNA: TGTGCCAGCAGCTCGATGGTCAGGGGCACTGAAGCTTTCTTT; size: .; D: .; J: TRBJ1-1; V: TRBV7-6
CDR3: CASSPGQPYEQYF; DNA: TGTGCCAGCAGTCCGGGACAGCCTTACGAGCAGTACTTC; size: .; D: TRBD1; J: TRBJ2-7; V: TRBV27
CDR3: CASSLSSGNYEQYF; DNA: TGTGCCAGCAGTTTATCTAGCGGGAACTACGAGCAGTACTTC; size: .; D: TRBD2; J: TRBJ2-7; V: TRBV27
CDR3: CASSVDSRLMNTEAFF; DNA: TGTGCCAGCAGCGTTGACAGCCGATTAATGAACACTGAAGCTTTCTTT; size: .; D: .; J: TRBJ1-1; V: TRBV9
CDR3: CASSLIAGGPNEQFF; DNA: TGTGCCAGCAGCTTAATCGCGGGAGGGCCGAATGAGCAGTTCTTC; size: .; D: TRBD2; J: TRBJ2-1; V: TRBV7-2
CDR3: CASSPRQAYEQYF; DNA: TGTGCCAGCAGTCCCAGACAGGCCTACGAGCAGTACTTC; size: .; D: .; J: TRBJ2-7; V: TRBV13
CDR3: CASSLRTGDSYEQYF; DNA: TGTGCCAGTAGTCTCAGGACAGGGGACTCCTACGAGCAGTACTTC; size: once; D: TRBD1; J: TRBJ2-7; V: TRBV19
CDR3: CASSNPGFYSNQPQHF; DNA: TGTGCCAGCAGCAATCCAGGGTTCTATAGCAATCAGCCCCAGCATTTT; size: .; D: .; J: TRBJ1-5; V: TRBV2
CDR3: CASSEAPSGRLTGELFF; DNA: TGTGCCAGCAGTGAAGCGCCTAGCGGGAGACTCACCGGGGAGCTGTTTTTT; size: .; D: TRBD2; J: TRBJ2-2; V: TRBV6-1
CDR3: CASSVEGTDVQPQHF; DNA: TGTGCCAGCAGCGTCGAAGGGACAGACGTACAGCCCCAGCATTTT; size: few; D: TRBD1; J: TRBJ1-5; V: TRBV6-1
CDR3: CASSYSPEGNTIYF; DNA: TGTGCCAGCAGTTACTCGCCAGAAGGAAACACCATATATTTT; size: .; D: .; J: TRBJ1-3; V: TRBV6-5
CDR3: CASSLTGTSSFDEQFF; DNA: TGTGCCAGCAGCTTAACGGGGACTAGCAGTTTCGATGAGCAGTTCTTC; size: .; D: TRBD2; J: TRBJ2-1; V: TRBV11-3